A single sample is the source of the 18 T cell receptor beta chains below, sequenced in a study of blood T cell repertoires in COVID-19. Clones were sequenced by immunoSEQ multiplex PCR, and TCRdb holds only the in-frame ones, with some missing. The sample consists of under 200,000 clones, around 83% of them appearing once. What was sequenced was PBMCs or T cells enriched from blood (not recorded which). These receptors were taken from a woman aged 50 to 65 in a cohort exposed to, infected with or recovered from COVID-19 (not recorded which).

The chain links TRBV11-3 to TRBJ2-1, with 8 nucleotides matching TRBD1. The ends lost 0 bases at V and 9 bases at J; junction bases unmatched: 4. The CDR3 covers 14 residues. CDR1 and CDR2 from the germline V gene are SGHNT and YENEEA. For the CDR3, the DNA is TGTGCCAGCAGCTTAGATACAGGGGGAACTGAGCAGTTCTTC. Residues: CASSLDTGGTEQFF. The full variable domain, rest sourced from reference TRBV11-3 and TRBJ2-1, is EAGVVQSPRYKIIEKKQPVAFWCNPISGHNTLYWYLQNLGQGPELLIRYENEEAVDDSQLPKDRFSAERLKGVDSTLKIQPAELGDSAVYLCASSLDTGGTEQFFGPGTRLTVL.

DNA of the CDR3: TGTGCCAGCAGCCCCGGGGGATCCAATGAAAAACTGTTTTTT. Amino acid sequence: CASSPGGSNEKLFF. V is TRBV7-9 and J is TRBJ1-4; TRBD1 might be the D (5 bases). V shed 5 bases and J shed 5 bases, with 12 bases lying between them. The germline V gene encodes CDR1 SEHNR and CDR2 FQNEAQ (reference sequence). This CDR3 spans 14 amino acids.

V is TRBV6-5 and J is TRBJ1-4; no clear D. Germline V gene data show CDR1 as MNHEY and CDR2 as SVGAGI. The CDR3 consists of 14 residues. Trimming took 4 bases from V and 4 from J, leaving 10 bases between them. This CDR3 reads CASSSGWGNEKLFF. The CDR3 DNA sequence: TGTGCCAGCAGTTCGGGGTGGGGTAATGAAAAACTGTTTTTT.

V gene TRBV5-1 combines with J gene TRBJ2-5; 10 bases are a match to TRBD2. CDR3 size: 16 residues. J was trimmed by 5 bases and V by 0 bases; bases with no gene match: 7. Per germline, CDR1 SGHRS and CDR2 YFSETQ. The CDR3 reads CASSLESGRAGETQYF. In DNA, the CDR3 is TGCGCCAGCAGCTTGGAGAGCGGGAGGGCCGGTGAGACCCAGTACTTC.

The chain uses TRBV3-1 (or the pseudogene TRBV3-2) and TRBJ1-4; D uncertain. V was trimmed by 1 base and J by 7 bases, leaving 13 bases between them. CDR3 length equals 15 residues. CDR1 and CDR2 from the germline V gene are LGHDT and YNNKEL (reference sequence). The chain's CDR3 is CASSQGERRGEKLFF. Here the CDR3 DNA reads TGTGCCAGCAGCCAAGGGGAAAGGCGGGGTGAAAAACTGTTTTTT.

The chain recombines TRBV6-2 or TRBV6-3 with TRBJ2-2, with a possible D match to TRBD1 (6 bases). Germline lookup yields CDR1 MNHEY and CDR2 SVGEGT. Trimming pared 2 bases from V and 5 bases from J, leaving 12 bases between. The CDR3 covers 15 residues. The CDR3 sequence is CASSYLIGQTGELFF. The DNA of the CDR3 is TGTGCCAGCAGTTACCTGATAGGACAGACCGGGGAGCTGTTTTTT.

This chain connects TRBV3-1 (or the pseudogene TRBV3-2) to TRBJ2-7, with 10 bases identical to TRBD1. The germline gives CDR1 LGHDT, CDR2 YNNKEL (reference sequence). The CDR3 sequence is 15 residues long. V dropped 5 bases and J dropped 2; count of bases not matched to a gene: 6. In DNA, the CDR3 is TGTGCCAGCAGCGGGACAGGGGATAATGCCTACGAGCAGTACTTC. Amino acids: CASSGTGDNAYEQYF.

This clone was observed once. The chain employs TRBV7-8 and TRBJ1-3, with a weak D call TRBD1 (6 bases). The V gene lost 4 bases and the J gene lost 0 bases, with 16 bases spanning the gap. CDR1 and CDR2 (germline): SGHVS, FQNEAQ. CDR3 size: 17 residues. The CDR3 region is CASSSYRQAGSGNTIYF. The CDR3 DNA sequence: TGTGCCAGCAGCTCATACCGACAGGCTGGCTCTGGAAACACCATATATTTT.

The J gene is TRBJ1-1, the V gene TRBV5-1; 8 nucleotides line up with TRBD1. The junction had 9 bases not matched to a gene; V was cut back by 4 bases and J by 4 bases. CDR1 and CDR2 (germline): SGHRS, YFSETQ. This CDR3 region has 15 residues. CDR3 DNA sequence: TGCGCCAGCAGCCTGGAAGGGACAGGTGGCACTGAAGCTTTCTTT. Its translation: CASSLEGTGGTEAFF. Complete variable domain (other parts from reference TRBV5-1 and TRBJ1-1): KAGVTQTPRYLIKTRGQQVTLSCSPISGHRSVSWYQQTPGQGLQFLFEYFSETQRNKGNFPGRFSGRQFSNSRSEMNVSTLELGDSALYLCASSLEGTGGTEAFFGQGTRLTVV.

The chain employs TRBV5-1 and TRBJ1-4; D not resolved. CDR1 SGHRS and CDR2 YFSETQ come from the germline V gene. This CDR3 has 13 residues. The V end was cut by 1 base, the J end by 7 bases, with 8 bases between. In nucleotides, the CDR3 is TGCGCCAGCAGCTTGAACGAGGGTGAAAAACTGTTTTTT. This codes for CASSLNEGEKLFF.

In its sample, this clone was seen a few times. This chain uses TRBV14 with TRBJ2-3, with D maybe TRBD2 (5 bases). Germline values: CDR1 SGHDN, CDR2 FVKESK. V was clipped by 4 bases and J by 6 bases, with 20 bases between them. CDR3 length: 16 amino acids. CDR3 in DNA: TGTGCCAGCAGCCGAGTCAGAGCGGAGTATACCGATACGCAGTATTTT. The encoded protein is CASSRVRAEYTDTQYF.

The CDR3 loop is CASSSLQGRKSGANVLTF. The CDR3 nucleotides read TGTGCCAGCAGTTCCTTACAGGGCCGAAAATCTGGGGCCAACGTCCTGACTTTC. The chain employs TRBV28 and TRBJ2-6; D might be TRBD1 (6 bases). The CDR3 length is 18 residues. Trimming removed 4 bases from V and 1 base from J, with 17 bases in between. The germline CDR1 and CDR2 sequences are MDHEN and SYDVKM.

About this clone itself: At one end, the junction sequence differs from germline, possibly due to a read error. The chain has TRBV3-1 (or the pseudogene TRBV3-2) and TRBJ2-4, with 9 bases fitting TRBD2. Germline V gene lookup returns CDR1 LGHDT and CDR2 YNNKEL (reference sequence). The CDR3 contains 14 residues. The CDR3 nucleotides are TGTGCCAGCAGCAGGGGACTAGCCCAAAACATTCAGTACTTC. The encoded protein is CASSRGLAQNIQYF.

J is TRBJ2-3 and V is TRBV9; 7 nucleotides align to TRBD2. CDR1 and CDR2 from the germline V gene are SGDLS and YYNGEE. The CDR3 length is 16 residues. With V trimmed by 3 bases and J by 5 bases, 12 bases remained unmatched. Here the CDR3 DNA reads TGTGCCAGCAGCGGAGGCGGGGCGGGAGAGGGAGATACGCAGTATTTT. This sequence encodes CASSGGGAGEGDTQYF.

This clone was observed once. The V and J genes are TRBV4-3 and TRBJ2-1; 7 positions agree with TRBD1. V lost 1 base and J lost 10; bases outside the gene matches: 4. Germline V gene sequence: CDR1 LGHNA, CDR2 YSLEER. This CDR3 has 13 amino acids. DNA of the CDR3: TGCGCCAGCAGCCAAGTTGGGGACAGAGAGCAGTTCTTC. It is translated as CASSQVGDREQFF.

The V and J genes are TRBV3-1 (or the pseudogene TRBV3-2) and TRBJ1-1; D unresolved. The ends were cut back, 0 bases at V and 6 bases at J, with 14 bases in the middle. CDR3 length: 15 residues. CDR1 LGHDT and CDR2 YNNKEL come from the germline V gene (reference sequence). CDR3: CASSQDVVRVSEAFF. For the CDR3, the DNA is TGTGCCAGCAGCCAAGACGTGGTGCGGGTTTCTGAAGCTTTCTTT.

J is TRBJ2-2 and V is TRBV28; possible D gene TRBD1, 6 bases. The CDR3 has 16 residues. V gave up 5 bases and J gave up 1 base, with 14 bases separating them. Germline loops: CDR1 MDHEN, CDR2 SYDVKM. The CDR3: CASSRTGTMNTGELFF. CDR3 DNA sequence: TGTGCCAGCAGTCGGACGGGGACAATGAACACCGGGGAGCTGTTTTTT. Variable domain in full (rest from reference TRBV28 and TRBJ2-2): DVKVTQSSRYLVKRTGEKVFLECVQDMDHENMFWYRQDPGLGLRLIYFSYDVKMKEKGDIPEGYSVSREKKERFSLILESASTNQTSMYLCASSRTGTMNTGELFFGEGSRLTVL.

The chain links TRBV11-1 to TRBJ2-3, with D perhaps matching TRBD1 (5 bases). Trimming left V 5 bases short and J 4 bases short, with 10 bases between. The germline gives CDR1 SGHAT, CDR2 FQDESV (reference sequence). The CDR3 runs to 13 residues. In DNA, the CDR3 is TGTGCCAGCAGCGCCAGGGTAGCAGATACGCAGTATTTT. It is translated as CASSARVADTQYF.